This T cell receptor (beta chain) appears in the sequencing data of a study of blood T cell repertoires in COVID-19. Study background: Sample material is recorded as cDNA or gDNA derived from T cells, B-cell-depleted T cells, or PBMCs.

Germline values: CDR1 SGHAT, CDR2 FQNNGV. CDR3 length equals 16 residues. J was trimmed by 5 bases and V by 2 bases; bases with no gene match: 9. Original processing notes: Estimation of nucleated cell counts was performed using reference gene primer amplification. Here immunoSEQ multiplex PCR was the method, and the copy in TCRdb shows in-frame clones only, minus some. The V and J calls and clone size were taken over from that table, and D and trimming were inferred from the DNA. The sample has roughly 250,000 clones; about 86% are singletons. The cohort comprised adults aged 18 to 89 years residing in about two dozen US areas.

This TCR came from a woman in her thirties or forties with acute COVID-19. V usage is TRBV11-2 and J usage is TRBJ1-1, with 9 bases matching TRBD1. What was sequenced was PBMCs or T cells enriched from blood (not recorded which). The CDR3 is CASSLLGDRVITEAFF. The CDR3, as DNA: TGTGCCAGCAGCTTATTGGGGGACAGGGTAATAACTGAAGCTTTCTTT.